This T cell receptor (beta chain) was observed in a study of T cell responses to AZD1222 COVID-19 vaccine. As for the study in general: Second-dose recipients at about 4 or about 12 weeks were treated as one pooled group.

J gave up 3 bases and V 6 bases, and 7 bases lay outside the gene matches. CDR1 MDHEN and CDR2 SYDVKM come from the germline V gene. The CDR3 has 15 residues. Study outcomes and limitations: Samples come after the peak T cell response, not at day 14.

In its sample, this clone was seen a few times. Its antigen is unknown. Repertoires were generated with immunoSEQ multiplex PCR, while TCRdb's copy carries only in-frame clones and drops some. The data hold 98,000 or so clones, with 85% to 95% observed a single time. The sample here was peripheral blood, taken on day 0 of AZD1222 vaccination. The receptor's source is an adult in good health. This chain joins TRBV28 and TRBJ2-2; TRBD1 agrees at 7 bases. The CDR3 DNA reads TGTGCCAGCAGGGTAGGGGGCGCGGACACCGGGGAGCTGTTTTTT. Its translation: CASRVGGADTGELFF.